This T cell receptor (beta chain) was profiled in a study of monozygotic twins with cystic fibrosis. Germline V gene sequence: CDR1 LNHDA, CDR2 SQIVND (reference sequence). The CDR3 has 19 amino acids. The V gene lost 0 bases and the J gene lost 0 bases, with 15 bases spanning the gap. Here immunoSEQ multiplex PCR was the method, and the copy in TCRdb shows in-frame clones only, minus some. The sample includes roughly 20,000 clones, around 90% of them seen just once. V gene TRBV19 combines with J gene TRBJ1-6; D call uncertain. The TCR sequence derives from a girl aged 2-9 years with cystic fibrosis. The sequenced sample consisted of blood. The CDR3 sequence is CASSIDRVGTSSYNSPLHF. DNA for the CDR3: TGTGCCAGTAGTATAGATCGAGTAGGAACGAGCTCCTATAATTCACCCCTCCACTTT.